This T cell receptor beta chain is from a study of shared clonotypes between healthy human individuals. As for the study in general: CD4 naive and memory got three plates each, CD8 naive two, CD8 memory one.

Findings and caveats of the study: The sole specimen, blood, was sampled, and tissue repertoires likely differ.

With respect to this clone: The antigen is not known.

Clones were sequenced by immunoSEQ multiplex PCR, and TCRdb holds only the in-frame ones, with some missing. Of around 2.5 million clones listed, roughly 93% were seen once; the top ten hold roughly 0.39%. The receptor was derived from a man younger than 30 in good health. Some clones in this sample may be carry-over from other donors' samples. Sequenced material: naive CD4+ T cells from PBMCs. Described subset: CD45RA+ positively selected.

CDR3 DNA: TGTGCCAGCAGCCCCCAAACCTCACTAGCGGGGTGTCCAACTCGCTCCTACAATGAGCAGTTCTTC. Protein sequence: CASSPQTSLAGCPTRSYNEQFF. This rearrangement joins TRBV4-2 to TRBJ2-1; 10 positions agree with TRBD2. The CDR3 totals 22 residues. Germline V CDR1 and CDR2: LGHNA, YNFKEQ. Unmatched junction bases numbered 21, after V lost 4 bases and J lost 0 bases.